This entry lists 32 T cell receptor beta chains sequenced from one sample in a study of CD8+CD57+ T cells in acquired aplastic anemia. Overall study findings and caveats: Lower repertoire diversity than in total CD4+ and CD8+ pools was seen for CD8+CD57+ cells in patients.

Genomic DNA acted as the template from which TCR beta VDJ combination and CDR3 sequence profiling were carried out. TCRdb re-analysed the reads in MiXCR, keeping a single row per CDR3 protein. In the table there are roughly 20,000 distinct CDR3 sequences, roughly 40% of which are singletons. The antigens for these receptors are not known. Patients sequenced had flow cytometry evidence of CD8+CD57+ cell expansion. The sequenced material came from CD8+CD57+ T cells sorted from PBMCs. The sample's subset: bead-enriched CD8+CD57+ effector memory T cells from SAA patients. The receptors shown here come from a human donor with aplastic anemia.

The chain carries TRBV6-1 and TRBJ2-1, with TRBD2 identical over 9 bases. CDR3 length equals 14 residues. V was pared by 7 bases and J by 10 bases, with 11 bases of the junction left unmatched. From germline, CDR1 is MNHNS and CDR2 SASEGT. CDR3 amino acids: CASKGGGVSEEQFF. The CDR3 bases are TGTGCCAGCAAAGGCGGGGGGGTTTCGGAGGAGCAGTTCTTC.

This clonotype occurred many times. V and J are TRBV27 and TRBJ1-2, with D unclear. The length of the CDR3 is 19 residues. CDR1 and CDR2 from the germline V gene are MNHEY and SMNVEV (reference sequence). The V gene lost 3 bases and the J gene lost 1 base, with 24 bases spanning the gap. As DNA, the CDR3 is TGTGCCAGCAGTTTTCTATTTGGTTCGGGCCCAGGAGATAACTATGGCTACACCTTC. Its translation: CASSFLFGSGPGDNYGYTF.

The chain links TRBV5-1 to TRBJ2-3; 7 bases match TRBD1. J was trimmed by 4 bases and V by 6 bases; bases with no gene match: 8. Germline V gene data show CDR1 as SGHRS and CDR2 as YFSETQ. This CDR3 spans 14 amino acids. The CDR3 region has the DNA TGCGCCAGCACCTTTCGACAGGGACCAGATACGCAGTATTTT. It codes for CASTFRQGPDTQYF.

On this clonotype: At one boundary the junction diverges from the germline segment, which might be a read error. This chain connects TRBV7-9 to TRBJ1-2; D perhaps matches TRBD1 (6 bases). The germline V gene has CDR1 SEHNR and CDR2 FQNEAQ (reference sequence). The CDR3 totals 13 residues. The CDR3 DNA reads TGCGCCAGCAGCTTATCAGGGGACGACGGCTACACCTTC. Residues: CASSLSGDDGYTF.

Comment on this clonotype: The conserved final phenylalanine or tryptophan is absent from the CDR3, which likely points to a read error. The rearrangement joins TRBV6-4 to TRBJ2-1; 13 bases agree with TRBD2. Germline V CDR1 and CDR2: MRHNA, SNTAGT. Trimming took 3 bases from V and 8 from J; bases not matched to a gene: 7. The CDR3 runs 16 residues. CDR3 DNA: TGTGCCAGCAGTGAGTCCGGGACTAGCGGGGTAGATGAGCAGTTCCTC. The encoded protein is CASSESGTSGVDEQFL.

In DNA, the CDR3 is TGTGCCAGCAGCCAAGATAGCGGGGGGGCAGATACGCAGTATTTT. Translated, it gives CASSQDSGGADTQYF. The V gene is TRBV4-2, the J gene TRBJ2-3, with 11 bases matching TRBD2. This CDR3 has 15 amino acids. J gave up 4 bases and V 0 bases, and 0 bases lay outside the gene matches. From germline, CDR1 is LGHNA and CDR2 YNFKEQ.

This rearrangement joins TRBV7-8 to TRBJ2-7; 9 bases are a match to TRBD2. The length of the CDR3 is 14 residues. Germline CDR1 SGHVS, CDR2 FQNEAQ. J lost 2 bases, V lost 4 bases, and 3 bases had no gene match. This chain's CDR3 is CASSSRGGAYEQYF. The CDR3 DNA follows: TGTGCCAGCAGCTCACGCGGGGGGGCCTACGAGCAGTACTTC. Variable domain in full (rest from reference TRBV7-8 and TRBJ2-7): GAGVSQSPRYKVAKRGQDVALRCDPISGHVSLFWYQQALGQGPEFLTYFQNEAQLDKSGLPSDRFFAERPEGSVSTLKIQRTQQEDSAVYLCASSSRGGAYEQYFGPGTRLTVT.

This clonotype was seen only a few times. The rearrangement links TRBV20-1 to TRBJ2-3; no clear D gene. V lost 2 bases to trimming and J lost 0 bases, with 9 bases between them. The CDR3 extends over 14 amino acids. Germline V lookup: CDR1 DFQATT, CDR2 SNEGSKA (reference sequence). The CDR3 nucleotides are TGCAGTGCTAGATTTACCAGAAGCACAGATACGCAGTATTTT. Amino acids: CSARFTRSTDTQYF.

The sample holds a few counts of this clonotype. The genes are TRBV7-6 and TRBJ2-3; 7 nucleotides agree with TRBD1. The CDR3 sequence is 21 residues long. The germline CDR1 and CDR2 sequences are SGHVS and FNYEAQ. After removal of 1 base from V and 4 bases from J, the junction contained 23 bases not matched to a gene. Here the CDR3 DNA reads TGTGCCAGCAGCTTAGGACTACGGACAGGAGAGAAATTGTCTCTCTCAGATACGCAGTATTTT. Its protein is CASSLGLRTGEKLSLSDTQYF.

CDR3 DNA sequence: TGTGCCAGCAGCCCGGGACAGGGTGGGCCTGAAGCTTTCTTT. Amino acid sequence: CASSPGQGGPEAFF. The V call is TRBV7-8, the J call TRBJ1-1; 9 bases map to TRBD1. From germline, CDR1 is SGHVS and CDR2 FQNEAQ. The CDR3 runs to 14 residues. V lost 5 bases and J lost 6; bases outside the gene matches: 7.

This clonotype was counted only a few times. Written as DNA, the CDR3 is TGCAGTGCTAGAGATCTTGAGCGGGAGGCCAACTACGAGCAGTACTTC. Residues: CSARDLEREANYEQYF. The chain recombines TRBV20-1 with TRBJ2-7; 9 bases match TRBD2. V was pared by 0 bases and J by 3 bases, with 9 bases of the junction left unmatched. The CDR3 contains 16 residues. Germline assignment: CDR1 DFQATT and CDR2 SNEGSKA (reference sequence).

This chain joins TRBV7-3 and TRBJ2-3; TRBD2 agrees at 9 bases. Germline assignment: CDR1 SGHTA and CDR2 FQGTGA. CDR3 size: 16 residues. V shed 1 base and J 2 bases; nucleotides not matched to a gene: 4. The CDR3 reads CASSLSGGAFTDTQYF. The CDR3 bases are TGTGCCAGCAGCTTAAGCGGGGGGGCCTTCACAGATACGCAGTATTTT.

Ten or more counts support this clonotype. The rearrangement joins TRBV7-8 to TRBJ2-3; D gene unclear. Germline-derived CDR1 and CDR2 are SGHVS and FQNEAQ. The CDR3 covers 11 residues. The V end lost 3 bases, the J end lost 5 bases, and 3 bases lay between the germline ends. CDR3 sequence: CASSLRDTQYF. Written as DNA, the CDR3 is TGTGCCAGCAGCTTGAGAGATACGCAGTATTTT.

The chain joins TRBV19 to TRBJ1-1; 7 bases fit TRBD1. V was clipped by 5 bases and J by 2 bases; unmatched bases: 11. Germline V gene data show CDR1 as LNHDA and CDR2 as SQIVND (reference sequence). The CDR3 contains 16 residues. The CDR3 loop is CASSDRNGDSNTEAFF. CDR3 nucleotides: TGTGCCAGTAGTGACCGCAACGGGGACAGCAACACTGAAGCTTTCTTT.

This clonotype was counted ten times or more. V and J are TRBV20-1 and TRBJ2-1, with a possible D match to TRBD2 (5 bases). The CDR3 length is 12 residues. With 5 bases removed from V and 10 bases from J, the gap between germline ends came to 15 bases. CDR1 is DFQATT, CDR2 SNEGSKA, per germline (reference sequence). The CDR3 region is CSAFRGETEQFF. Here the CDR3 DNA reads TGCAGTGCTTTTCGTGGGGAGACCGAGCAGTTCTTC.

This clonotype was detected only a few times. The chain links TRBV7-9 to TRBJ2-7; D gene ambiguous. The germline V and J ends were trimmed by 3 bases and 2 bases, with 8 bases remaining between them. The CDR3 length is 13 residues. From germline, CDR1 is SEHNR and CDR2 FQNEAQ (reference sequence). The CDR3 protein is CASSLGRAYEQYF. DNA of the CDR3: TGTGCCAGCAGCTTGGGTAGGGCCTACGAGCAGTACTTC. Variable domain in full (rest from reference TRBV7-9 and TRBJ2-7): DTGVSQNPRHKITKRGQNVTFRCDPISEHNRLYWYRQTLGQGPEFLTYFQNEAQLEKSRLLSDRFSAERPKGSFSTLEIQRTEQGDSAMYLCASSLGRAYEQYFGPGTRLTVT.

This clonotype showed up just a few times. V gene TRBV5-1 combines with J gene TRBJ1-2; D gene uncertain. Germline V lookup: CDR1 SGHRS, CDR2 YFSETQ. The CDR3 has 13 residues. V gave up 0 bases and J gave up 2 bases, with 5 bases separating them. CDR3 sequence reads: CASSLGLNYGYTF. CDR3 coding DNA: TGCGCCAGCAGCTTGGGACTGAACTATGGCTACACCTTC.

This clonotype has just a few counts. The chain combines TRBV5-1 with TRBJ2-7, with D hard to call. Trimming removed 3 bases at V and 4 bases at J, with 8 bases between. The germline gives CDR1 SGHRS, CDR2 YFSETQ. CDR3 length: 12 amino acids. The CDR3 DNA reads TGCGCCAGCAGCTCCGGACGGTACGAGCAGTACTTC. Translating it yields CASSSGRYEQYF.

V is TRBV6-5 and J is TRBJ2-3; maybe TRBD2 (5 bases). The CDR3 runs to 13 residues. V lost 3 bases and J lost 9, with 13 bases in between. Per germline, CDR1 MNHEY and CDR2 SVGAGI. The CDR3 DNA reads TGTGCCAGCAGTTATGGGGAACTAGGAACGCAGTATTTT. Translation: CASSYGELGTQYF.

The chain links TRBV12-3 or TRBV12-4 to TRBJ2-1; unclear D gene. Trimming cost V 8 bases and J 7 bases, with 18 bases left between them. This CDR3 is built from 14 residues. The chain's CDR3 is CASHTRGGSNEQFF. The CDR3 DNA reads TGTGCCAGCCATACGAGAGGCGGTTCAAATGAGCAGTTCTTC.

The genes are TRBV2 and TRBJ1-4, with 7 bases that match TRBD1. Losses at the gene ends were 5 bases for V and 5 bases for J; bases not matched to a gene: 11. The germline CDR1 and CDR2 sequences are SNHLY and FYNNEI. The CDR3 is made up of 16 amino acids. For the CDR3, the DNA is TGTGCCAGCAGTAGAGGGACAGCCAATTTGAATGAAAAACTGTTTTTT. It encodes CASSRGTANLNEKLFF.

The chain links TRBV10-3 to TRBJ2-7, with no clear D. CDR1 is ENHRY, CDR2 SYGVKD, per germline. This CDR3 region has 13 residues. V lost 4 bases to trimming and J lost 7 bases, with 14 bases between them. CDR3 amino acids: CAISGGTSEEQYF. As DNA, the CDR3 is TGTGCCATCAGTGGCGGCACATCTGAAGAGCAGTACTTC.

This clonotype was recorded many times. The genes are TRBV20-1 and TRBJ2-1; the D is unclear. The length of the CDR3 is 14 residues. CDR1 is DFQATT and CDR2 is SNEGSKA in the germline V gene (reference sequence). V shed 3 bases and J shed 0 bases, with 9 bases lying between them. CDR3 in amino acids: CSARPPNSYNEQFF. CDR3 in DNA: TGCAGTGCTAGGCCGCCGAACTCCTACAATGAGCAGTTCTTC.

Worth noting for this clonotype: An end of the junction does not agree with germline; a read error may underlie this. V gene TRBV5-1 combines with J gene TRBJ2-1; the match to TRBD1 covers 10 bases. The CDR3 runs 16 residues. CDR1 SGHRS and CDR2 YFSETQ come from the germline V gene. CDR3 nucleotides: TGCACCAGCAGCTCCAGGTCGGGACAGGGGTTGAATGAGCAGTTCTTC. This codes for CTSSSRSGQGLNEQFF.

The chain links TRBV6-5 to TRBJ2-3; 15 bases map to TRBD2. The CDR3 has 18 residues. CDR1 and CDR2 from the germline V gene are MNHEY and SVGAGI. V lost 2 bases and J lost 2; bases outside the gene matches: 5. The CDR3 spells CASSYRGTSGGYTDTQYF. CDR3 nucleotide sequence: TGTGCCAGCAGTTACCGCGGGACTAGCGGGGGGTACACAGATACGCAGTATTTT.

This chain uses TRBV20-1 with TRBJ1-1, with a possible D match to TRBD1 (6 bases). From germline, CDR1 is DFQATT and CDR2 SNEGSKA (reference sequence). This CDR3 region has 14 residues. Trimming removed 2 bases at V and 4 bases at J, with 14 bases between. CDR3 protein: CSARKGVWGTEAFF. The CDR3 bases are TGCAGTGCTAGAAAGGGGGTTTGGGGCACTGAAGCTTTCTTT.

V is TRBV6-6 and J is TRBJ1-3, with D hard to call. V was trimmed by 6 bases and J by 2 bases, leaving 5 bases between them. Germline assignment: CDR1 MNHNY and CDR2 SVGAGI (reference sequence). This CDR3 spans 12 amino acids. The CDR3 region has the DNA TGTGCCAGCAGCCCCGCTGGAAACACCATATATTTT. This gives the protein CASSPAGNTIYF.

V and J are TRBV5-4 and TRBJ2-3; D is undetermined. Trimming left V 1 base short and J 4 bases short, with 1 base between. Germline CDR1 and CDR2: SGHNT and YYREEE (reference sequence). The CDR3 covers 11 residues. CDR3 amino acids: CASSLSDTQYF. The CDR3 region has the DNA TGTGCCAGCAGCTTGTCAGATACGCAGTATTTT.

This clonotype came up a few times. This chain joins TRBV7-9 and TRBJ1-1; TRBD1 might be the D (5 bases). The V gene's germline CDR1 is SEHNR and CDR2 FQNEAQ (reference sequence). This CDR3 contains 12 residues. The V and J ends lost 5 bases and 7 bases respectively, with 11 bases between them. Here the CDR3 reads CASSTGAGEAFF. The CDR3 nucleotides read TGTGCCAGCAGCACCGGGGCCGGTGAAGCTTTCTTT.

This chain uses TRBV2 with TRBJ1-5, with D unresolved. The germline CDR1 and CDR2 sequences are SNHLY and FYNNEI. V was shortened by 2 bases and J by 0 bases, with 8 bases between the two germline ends. The CDR3 loop spans 15 amino acids. CDR3 loop: CASSERRISNQPQHF. In nucleotides, the CDR3 is TGTGCCAGCAGTGAACGACGGATTAGCAATCAGCCCCAGCATTTT.

The table lists this clonotype with a few counts. The rearrangement links TRBV2 to TRBJ2-7; 8 nucleotides line up with TRBD1. The germline V gene encodes CDR1 SNHLY and CDR2 FYNNEI. CDR3 length: 12 amino acids. With V trimmed by 4 bases and J by 4 bases, 0 bases remained unmatched. CDR3: CASSGQGYEQYF. CDR3 in DNA: TGTGCCAGCAGTGGACAGGGGTACGAGCAGTACTTC.

Many counts were recorded for this clonotype. The chain employs TRBV15 and TRBJ2-1, with 10 bases lining up with TRBD1. The CDR3 consists of 17 residues. In germline, CDR1 is LNHNV, CDR2 YYDKDF (reference sequence). V trimming: 2 bases; J trimming: 7 bases; junction bases outside the gene matches: 11. The CDR3 sequence is CATSRPFPGQGLNEQFF. In DNA, the CDR3 is TGTGCCACCAGCAGACCATTTCCGGGACAGGGGTTGAATGAGCAGTTCTTC. Full variable domain (missing parts from reference TRBV15 and TRBJ2-1): DAMVIQNPRYQVTQFGKPVTLSCSQTLNHNVMYWYQQKSSQAPKLLFHYYDKDFNNEADTPDNFQSRRPNTSFCFLDIRSPGLGDTAMYLCATSRPFPGQGLNEQFFGPGTRLTVL.